This T cell receptor beta chain emerged from a study of metastatic and nonmetastatic thyroid tumors. Study at large: Repertoire data that came from the blood and tumor or nodule tissue of malignant and benign thyroid patients were compared.

The table lists this clone with many counts. Other DNA sequences in this sample translate to the same CDR3. Nobody among the patients had been given any treatment before thyroid surgery. V was trimmed by 2 bases and J by 0 bases, leaving 14 bases between them. Germline CDR1 is LNHDA and CDR2 is SQIVND (reference sequence). CDR3 length equals 17 residues. MiXCR reprocessed the PCR reads for TCRdb. The repertoire holds more than 14,000 clones, with 20% to 25% as singletons. Sample: tumor tissue. This rearrangement joins TRBV19 to TRBJ1-3; D uncertain. This sequence originates from a female donor with papillary thyroid cancer or a benign thyroid nodule (not recorded which). Some clones in this sample may be carry-over from other donors' samples. The CDR3 bases are TGTGCCAGTAGTATAAATGGGCAGATGAGCTCTGGAAACACCATATATTTT. Protein sequence: CASSINGQMSSGNTIYF.